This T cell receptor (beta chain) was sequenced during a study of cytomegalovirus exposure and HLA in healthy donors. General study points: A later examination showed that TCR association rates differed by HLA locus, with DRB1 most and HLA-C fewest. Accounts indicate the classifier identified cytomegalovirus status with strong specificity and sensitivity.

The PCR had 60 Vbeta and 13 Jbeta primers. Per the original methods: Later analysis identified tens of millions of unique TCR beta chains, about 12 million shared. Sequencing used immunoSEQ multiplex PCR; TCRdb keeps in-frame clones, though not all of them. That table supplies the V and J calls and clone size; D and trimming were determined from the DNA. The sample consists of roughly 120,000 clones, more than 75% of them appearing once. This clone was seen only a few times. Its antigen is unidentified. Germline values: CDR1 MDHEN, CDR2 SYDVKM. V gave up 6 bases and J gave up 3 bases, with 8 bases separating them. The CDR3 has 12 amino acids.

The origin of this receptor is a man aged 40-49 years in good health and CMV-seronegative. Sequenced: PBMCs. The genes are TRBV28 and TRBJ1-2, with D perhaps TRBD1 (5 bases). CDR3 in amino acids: CASSLRDYGYTF. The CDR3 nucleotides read TGTGCCAGCAGCCTCAGGGACTATGGCTACACCTTC.